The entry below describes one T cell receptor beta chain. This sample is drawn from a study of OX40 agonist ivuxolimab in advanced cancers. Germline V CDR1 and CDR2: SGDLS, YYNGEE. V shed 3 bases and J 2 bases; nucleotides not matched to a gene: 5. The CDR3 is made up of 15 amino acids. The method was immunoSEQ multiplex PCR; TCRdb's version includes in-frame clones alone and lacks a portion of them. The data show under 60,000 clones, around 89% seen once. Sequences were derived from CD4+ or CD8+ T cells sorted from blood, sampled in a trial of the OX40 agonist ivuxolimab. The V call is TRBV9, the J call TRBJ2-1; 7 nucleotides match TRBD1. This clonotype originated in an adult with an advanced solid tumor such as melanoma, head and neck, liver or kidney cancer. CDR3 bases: TGTGCCAGCAGCGCCTACAGGGGCCCCTACAATGAGCAGTTCTTC. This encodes CASSAYRGPYNEQFF.